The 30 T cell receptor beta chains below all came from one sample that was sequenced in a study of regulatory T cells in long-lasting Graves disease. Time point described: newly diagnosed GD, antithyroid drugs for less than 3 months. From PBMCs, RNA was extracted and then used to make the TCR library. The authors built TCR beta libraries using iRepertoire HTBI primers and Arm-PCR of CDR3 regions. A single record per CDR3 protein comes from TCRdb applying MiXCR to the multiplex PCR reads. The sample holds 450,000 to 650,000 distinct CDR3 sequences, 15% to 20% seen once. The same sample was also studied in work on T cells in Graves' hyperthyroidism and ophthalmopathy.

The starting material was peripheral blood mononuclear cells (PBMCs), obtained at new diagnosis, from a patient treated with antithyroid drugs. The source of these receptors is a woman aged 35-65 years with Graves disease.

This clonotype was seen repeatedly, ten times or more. The CDR3 bases are TGTGCCAGCTCACCAGGGTATGAGACCCAGTACTTC. This codes for CASSPGYETQYF. This rearrangement joins TRBV18 to TRBJ2-5; D is undetermined. This CDR3 comprises 12 residues. Per the germline V gene, CDR1 is KGHSH and CDR2 is LQKENI. Trimming removed 2 bases from V and 5 bases from J, with 6 bases in between.

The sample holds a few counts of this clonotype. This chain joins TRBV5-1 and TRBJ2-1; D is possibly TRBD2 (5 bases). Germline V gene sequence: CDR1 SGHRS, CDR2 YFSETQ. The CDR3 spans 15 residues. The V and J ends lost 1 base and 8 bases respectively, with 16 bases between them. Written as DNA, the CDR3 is TGCGCCAGCAGCTTGTCAAGGACTCCTTTGGATGAGCAGTTCTTC. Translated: CASSLSRTPLDEQFF.

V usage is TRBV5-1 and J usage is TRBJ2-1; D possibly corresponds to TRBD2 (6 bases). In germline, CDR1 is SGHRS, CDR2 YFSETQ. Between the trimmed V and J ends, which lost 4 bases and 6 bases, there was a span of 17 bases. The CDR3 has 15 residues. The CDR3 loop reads CASSRDPSGLNEQFF. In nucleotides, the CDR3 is TGCGCCAGCAGCCGGGACCCGAGCGGGCTCAATGAGCAGTTCTTC.

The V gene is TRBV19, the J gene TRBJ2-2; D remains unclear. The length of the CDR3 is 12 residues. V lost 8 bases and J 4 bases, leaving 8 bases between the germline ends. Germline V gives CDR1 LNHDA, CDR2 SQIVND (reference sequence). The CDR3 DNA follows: TGTGCCAGTGCATGGGGCACCGGGGAGCTGTTTTTT. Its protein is CASAWGTGELFF.

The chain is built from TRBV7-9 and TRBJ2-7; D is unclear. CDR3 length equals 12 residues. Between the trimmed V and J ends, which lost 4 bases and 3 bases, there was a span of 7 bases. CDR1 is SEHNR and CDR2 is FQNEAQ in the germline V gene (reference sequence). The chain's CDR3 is CASSSNGYEQYF. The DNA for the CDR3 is TGTGCCAGCAGCTCGAACGGCTACGAGCAGTACTTC.

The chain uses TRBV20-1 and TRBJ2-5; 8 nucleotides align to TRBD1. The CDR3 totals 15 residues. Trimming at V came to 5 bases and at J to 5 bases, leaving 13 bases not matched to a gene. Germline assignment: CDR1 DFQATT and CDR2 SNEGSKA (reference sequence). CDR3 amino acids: CSAAPPQGALETQYF. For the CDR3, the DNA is TGCAGTGCTGCCCCCCCGCAGGGGGCTTTGGAGACCCAGTACTTC.

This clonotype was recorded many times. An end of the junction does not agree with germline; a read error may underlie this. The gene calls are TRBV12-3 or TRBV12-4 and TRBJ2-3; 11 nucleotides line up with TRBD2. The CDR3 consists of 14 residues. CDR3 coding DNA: TGTGCCAGCAGCTTAGCGGGGGGGCCCGATACGCAGTATTTT. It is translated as CASSLAGGPDTQYF.

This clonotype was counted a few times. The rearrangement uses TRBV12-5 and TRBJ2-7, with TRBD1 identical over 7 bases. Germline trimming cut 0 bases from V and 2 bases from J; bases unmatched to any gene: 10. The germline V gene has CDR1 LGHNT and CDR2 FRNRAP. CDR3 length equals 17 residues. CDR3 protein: CASGLVVGTGTAYEQYF. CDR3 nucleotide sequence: TGTGCTAGTGGTTTGGTAGTGGGGACCGGGACAGCCTACGAGCAGTACTTC.

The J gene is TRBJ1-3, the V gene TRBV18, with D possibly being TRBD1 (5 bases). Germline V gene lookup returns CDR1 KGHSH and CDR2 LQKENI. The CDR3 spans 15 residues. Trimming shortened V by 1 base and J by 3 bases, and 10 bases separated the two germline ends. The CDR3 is CASSPQGLGGNTIYF. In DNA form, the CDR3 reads TGTGCCAGCTCACCACAGGGACTGGGTGGAAACACCATATATTTT.

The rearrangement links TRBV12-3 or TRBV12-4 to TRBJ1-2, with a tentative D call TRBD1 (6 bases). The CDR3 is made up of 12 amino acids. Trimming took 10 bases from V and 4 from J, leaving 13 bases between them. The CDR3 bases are TGTGCCAACTACAGGGTCGGCTATGGCTACACCTTC. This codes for CANYRVGYGYTF.

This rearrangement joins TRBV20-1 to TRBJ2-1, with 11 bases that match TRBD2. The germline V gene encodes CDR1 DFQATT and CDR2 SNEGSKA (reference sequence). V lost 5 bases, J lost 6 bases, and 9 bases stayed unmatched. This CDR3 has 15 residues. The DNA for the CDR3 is TGCAGTGCTGTAGCGGGGGGGCCACGAGGCAATGAGCAGTTCTTC. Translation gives CSAVAGGPRGNEQFF.

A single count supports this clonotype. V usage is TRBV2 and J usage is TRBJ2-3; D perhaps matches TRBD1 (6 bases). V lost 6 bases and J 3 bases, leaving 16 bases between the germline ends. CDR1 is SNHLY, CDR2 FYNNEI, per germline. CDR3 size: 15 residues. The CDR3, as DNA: TGTGCCAGCAGGTTCAGGGCAGGGGTAACAGATACGCAGTATTTT. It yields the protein CASRFRAGVTDTQYF.

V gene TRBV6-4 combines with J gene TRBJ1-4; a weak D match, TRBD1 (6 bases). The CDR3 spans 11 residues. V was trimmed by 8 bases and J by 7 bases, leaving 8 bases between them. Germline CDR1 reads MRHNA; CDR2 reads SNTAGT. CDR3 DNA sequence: TGTGCCAGCCGGGACACTGAAAAACTGTTTTTT. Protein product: CASRDTEKLFF.

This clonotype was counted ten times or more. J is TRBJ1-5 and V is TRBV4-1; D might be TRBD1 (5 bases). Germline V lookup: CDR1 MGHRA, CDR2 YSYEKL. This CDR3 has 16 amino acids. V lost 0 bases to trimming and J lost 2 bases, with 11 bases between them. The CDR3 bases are TGCGCCAGCAGCCAAGAGGGGGGATACGGCAATCAGCCCCAGCATTTT. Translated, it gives CASSQEGGYGNQPQHF.

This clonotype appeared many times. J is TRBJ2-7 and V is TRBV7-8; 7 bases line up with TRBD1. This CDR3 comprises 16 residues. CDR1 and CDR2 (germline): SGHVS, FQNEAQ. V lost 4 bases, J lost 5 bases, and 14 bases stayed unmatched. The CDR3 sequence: CASSSRQGNPLDEQYF. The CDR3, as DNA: TGTGCCAGCAGCTCAAGACAGGGAAATCCACTAGACGAGCAGTACTTC. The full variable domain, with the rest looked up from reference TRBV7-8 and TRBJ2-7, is GAGVSQSPRYKVAKRGQDVALRCDPISGHVSLFWYQQALGQGPEFLTYFQNEAQLDKSGLPSDRFFAERPEGSVSTLKIQRTQQEDSAVYLCASSSRQGNPLDEQYFGPGTRLTVT.

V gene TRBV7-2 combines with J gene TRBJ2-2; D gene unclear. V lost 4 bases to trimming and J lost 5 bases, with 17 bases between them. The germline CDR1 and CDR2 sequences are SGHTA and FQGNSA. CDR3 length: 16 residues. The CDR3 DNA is TGTGCCAGCAGCTCCATCCTGGGTCAACTTACCGGGGAGCTGTTTTTT. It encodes CASSSILGQLTGELFF.

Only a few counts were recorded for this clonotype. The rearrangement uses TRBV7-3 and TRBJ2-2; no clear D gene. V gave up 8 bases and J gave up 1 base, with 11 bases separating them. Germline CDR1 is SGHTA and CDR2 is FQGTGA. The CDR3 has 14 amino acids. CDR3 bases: TGTGCCAGCGGCCGGACGGGGAACACCGGGGAGCTGTTTTTT. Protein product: CASGRTGNTGELFF.

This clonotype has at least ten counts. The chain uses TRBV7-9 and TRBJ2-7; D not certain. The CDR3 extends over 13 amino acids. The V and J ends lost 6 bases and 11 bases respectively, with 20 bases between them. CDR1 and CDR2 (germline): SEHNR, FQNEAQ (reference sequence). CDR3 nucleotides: TGTGCCAGCAGACAAACAGACGGGCTCGCGGAGTACTTC. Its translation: CASRQTDGLAEYF.

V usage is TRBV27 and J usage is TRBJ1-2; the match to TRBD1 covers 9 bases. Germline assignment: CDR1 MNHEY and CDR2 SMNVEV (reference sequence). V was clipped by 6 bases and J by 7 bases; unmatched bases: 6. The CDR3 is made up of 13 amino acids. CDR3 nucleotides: TGTGCCAGCAGGGACAGGGGAGTAGGTGGCTACACCTTC. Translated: CASRDRGVGGYTF.

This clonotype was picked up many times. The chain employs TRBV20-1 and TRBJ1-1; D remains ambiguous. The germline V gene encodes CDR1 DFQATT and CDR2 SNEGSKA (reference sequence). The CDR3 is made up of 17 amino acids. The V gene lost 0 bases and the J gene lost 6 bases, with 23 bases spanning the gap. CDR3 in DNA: TGCAGTGCTAGAGAAGGTAGTGCAGGCATTGGGATCTCTGAAGCTTTCTTT. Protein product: CSAREGSAGIGISEAFF.

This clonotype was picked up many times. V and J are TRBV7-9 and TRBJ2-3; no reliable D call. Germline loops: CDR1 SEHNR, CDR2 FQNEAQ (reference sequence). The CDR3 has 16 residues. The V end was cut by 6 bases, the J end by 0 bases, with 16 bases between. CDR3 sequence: CASRPPPRTSTDTQYF. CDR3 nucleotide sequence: TGTGCCAGCAGACCCCCACCTCGGACCAGCACAGATACGCAGTATTTT.

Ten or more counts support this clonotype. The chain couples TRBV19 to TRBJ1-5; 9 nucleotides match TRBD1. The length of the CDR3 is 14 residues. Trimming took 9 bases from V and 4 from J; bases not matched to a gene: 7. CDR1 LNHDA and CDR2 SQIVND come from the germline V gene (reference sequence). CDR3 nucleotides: TGTGCCAGCAGCACGGGACAGGGAAATCAGCCCCAGCATTTT. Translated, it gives CASSTGQGNQPQHF.

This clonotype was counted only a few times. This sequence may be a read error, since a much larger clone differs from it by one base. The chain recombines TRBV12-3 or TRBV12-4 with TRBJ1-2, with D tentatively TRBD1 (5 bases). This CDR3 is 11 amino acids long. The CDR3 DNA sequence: TGTGTCAGCAGTGTAGGGACGGGCTACACCTTC. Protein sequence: CVSSVGTGYTF.

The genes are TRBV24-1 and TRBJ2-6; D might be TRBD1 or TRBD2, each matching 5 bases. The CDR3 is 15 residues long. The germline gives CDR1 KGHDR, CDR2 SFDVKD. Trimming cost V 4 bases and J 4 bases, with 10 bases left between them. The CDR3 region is CATSDEGPGANVLTF. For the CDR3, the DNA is TGTGCCACCAGTGACGAGGGACCCGGGGCCAACGTCCTGACTTTC.

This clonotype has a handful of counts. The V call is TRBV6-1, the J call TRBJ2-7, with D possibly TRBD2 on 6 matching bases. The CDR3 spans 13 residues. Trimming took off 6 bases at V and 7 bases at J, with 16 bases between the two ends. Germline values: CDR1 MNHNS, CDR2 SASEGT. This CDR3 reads CASRDLAGREQYF. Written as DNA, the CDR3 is TGTGCCAGCAGAGATTTGGCGGGGCGAGAGCAGTACTTC.

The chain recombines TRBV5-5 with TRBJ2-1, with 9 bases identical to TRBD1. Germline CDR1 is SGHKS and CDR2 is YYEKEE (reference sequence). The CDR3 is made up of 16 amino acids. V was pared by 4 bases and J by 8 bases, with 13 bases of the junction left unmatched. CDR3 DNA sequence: TGTGCCAGCAGCCTGGCAAGGGACAGGGCCCTCCATGAGCAGTTCTTC. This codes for CASSLARDRALHEQFF.

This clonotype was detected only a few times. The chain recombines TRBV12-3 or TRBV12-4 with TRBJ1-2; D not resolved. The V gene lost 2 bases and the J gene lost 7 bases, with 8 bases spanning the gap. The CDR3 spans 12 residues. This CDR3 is CASSLQSVGYTF. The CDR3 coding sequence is TGTGCCAGCAGTTTACAATCGGTTGGCTACACCTTC.

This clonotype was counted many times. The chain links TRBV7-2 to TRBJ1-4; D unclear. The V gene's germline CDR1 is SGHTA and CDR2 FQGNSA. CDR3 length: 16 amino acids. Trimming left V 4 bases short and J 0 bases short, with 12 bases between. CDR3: CASSSGRVATNEKLFF. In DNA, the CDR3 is TGTGCCAGCAGCTCGGGAAGGGTAGCAACTAATGAAAAACTGTTTTTT.

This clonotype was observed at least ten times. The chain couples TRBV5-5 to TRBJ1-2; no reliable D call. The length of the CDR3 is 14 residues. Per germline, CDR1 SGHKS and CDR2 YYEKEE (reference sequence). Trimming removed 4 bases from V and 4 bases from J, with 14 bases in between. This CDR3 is CASSLLLGPYGYTF. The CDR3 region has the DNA TGTGCCAGCAGCCTCCTGTTAGGGCCCTATGGCTACACCTTC.

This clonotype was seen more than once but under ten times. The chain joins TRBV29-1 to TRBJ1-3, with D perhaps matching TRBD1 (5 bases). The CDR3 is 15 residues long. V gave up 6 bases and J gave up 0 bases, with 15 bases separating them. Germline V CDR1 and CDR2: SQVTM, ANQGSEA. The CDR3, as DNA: TGCAGCGTCGGCGACAGCTTGCTCTCTGGAAACACCATATATTTT. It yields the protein CSVGDSLLSGNTIYF.